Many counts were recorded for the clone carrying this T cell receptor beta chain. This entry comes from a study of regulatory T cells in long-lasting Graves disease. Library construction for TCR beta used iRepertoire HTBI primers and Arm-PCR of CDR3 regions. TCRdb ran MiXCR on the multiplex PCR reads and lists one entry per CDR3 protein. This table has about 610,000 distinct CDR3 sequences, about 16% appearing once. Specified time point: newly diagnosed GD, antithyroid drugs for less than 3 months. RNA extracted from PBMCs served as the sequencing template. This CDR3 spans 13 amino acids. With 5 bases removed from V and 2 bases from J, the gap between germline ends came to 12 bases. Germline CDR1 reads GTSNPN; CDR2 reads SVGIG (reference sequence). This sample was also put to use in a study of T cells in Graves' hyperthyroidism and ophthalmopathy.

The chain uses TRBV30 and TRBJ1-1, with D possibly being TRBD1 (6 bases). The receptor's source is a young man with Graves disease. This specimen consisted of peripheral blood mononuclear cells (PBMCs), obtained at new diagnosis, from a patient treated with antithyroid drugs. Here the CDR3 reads CAWGTNLNTEAFF. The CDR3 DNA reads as TGTGCCTGGGGGACAAATTTAAACACTGAAGCTTTCTTT. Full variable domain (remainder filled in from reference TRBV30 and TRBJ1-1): SQTIHQWPATLVQPVGSPLSLECTVEGTSNPNLYWYRQAAGRGLQLLFYSVGIGQISSEVPQNLSASRPQDRQFILSSKKLLLSDSGFYLCAWGTNLNTEAFFGQGTRLTVV.